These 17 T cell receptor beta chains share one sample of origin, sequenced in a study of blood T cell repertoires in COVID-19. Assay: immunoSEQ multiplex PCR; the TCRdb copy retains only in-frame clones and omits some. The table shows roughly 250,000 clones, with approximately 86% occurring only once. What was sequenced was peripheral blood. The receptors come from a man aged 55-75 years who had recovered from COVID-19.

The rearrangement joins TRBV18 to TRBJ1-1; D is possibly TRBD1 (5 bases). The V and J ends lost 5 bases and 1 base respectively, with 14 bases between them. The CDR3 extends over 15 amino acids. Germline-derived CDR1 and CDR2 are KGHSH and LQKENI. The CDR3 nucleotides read TGTGCCAGCTCAGACGGGCGCCAGGGGAACACTGAAGCTTTCTTT. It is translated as CASSDGRQGNTEAFF. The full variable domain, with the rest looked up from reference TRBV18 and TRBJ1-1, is NAGVMQNPRHLVRRRGQEARLRCSPMKGHSHVYWYRQLPEEGLKFMVYLQKENIIDESGMPKERFSAEFPKEGPSILRIQQVVRGDSAAYFCASSDGRQGNTEAFFGQGTRLTVV.

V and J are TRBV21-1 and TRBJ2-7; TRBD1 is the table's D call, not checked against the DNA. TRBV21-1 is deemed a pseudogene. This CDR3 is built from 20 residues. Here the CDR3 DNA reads TGTGCCAGCAGCCCGCGGGTGACGGGACAATCAGCCTCTGCGGAGTACGAGCAGTACGTC. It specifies CASSPRVTGQSASAEYEQYV.

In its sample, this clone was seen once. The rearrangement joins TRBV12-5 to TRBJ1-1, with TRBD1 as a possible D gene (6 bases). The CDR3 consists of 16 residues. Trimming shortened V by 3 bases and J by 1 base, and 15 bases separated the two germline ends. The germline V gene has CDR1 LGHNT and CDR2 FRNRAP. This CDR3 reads CASGFGMGARNTEAFF. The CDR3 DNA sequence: TGTGCTAGTGGTTTCGGCATGGGGGCGAGGAACACTGAAGCTTTCTTT.

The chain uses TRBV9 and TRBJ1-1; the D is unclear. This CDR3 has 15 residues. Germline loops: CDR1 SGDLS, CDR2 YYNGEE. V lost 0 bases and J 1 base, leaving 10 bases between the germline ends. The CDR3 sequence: CASSVVGARNTEAFF. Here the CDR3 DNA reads TGTGCCAGCAGCGTAGTTGGAGCCCGGAACACTGAAGCTTTCTTT.

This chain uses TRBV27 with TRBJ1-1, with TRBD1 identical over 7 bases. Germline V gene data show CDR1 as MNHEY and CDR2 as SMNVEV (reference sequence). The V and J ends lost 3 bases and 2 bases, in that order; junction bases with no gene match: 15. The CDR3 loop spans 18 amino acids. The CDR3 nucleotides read TGTGCCAGCAGTTTGTACGGACCAGTTACAGGGGTTAACACTGAAGCTTTCTTT. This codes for CASSLYGPVTGVNTEAFF.

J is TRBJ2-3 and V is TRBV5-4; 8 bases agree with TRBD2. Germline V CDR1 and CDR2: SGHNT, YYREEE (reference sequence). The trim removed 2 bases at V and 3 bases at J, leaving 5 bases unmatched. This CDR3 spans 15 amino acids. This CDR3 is CASSFKRGPTDTQYF. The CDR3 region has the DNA TGTGCCAGCAGCTTCAAGCGGGGGCCTACAGATACGCAGTATTTT.

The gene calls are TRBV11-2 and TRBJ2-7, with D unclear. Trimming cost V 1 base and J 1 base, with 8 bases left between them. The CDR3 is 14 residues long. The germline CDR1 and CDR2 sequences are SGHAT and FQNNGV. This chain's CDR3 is CASSLAPGSYEQYV. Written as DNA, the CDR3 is TGTGCCAGCAGCTTAGCCCCAGGATCCTACGAGCAGTACGTC.

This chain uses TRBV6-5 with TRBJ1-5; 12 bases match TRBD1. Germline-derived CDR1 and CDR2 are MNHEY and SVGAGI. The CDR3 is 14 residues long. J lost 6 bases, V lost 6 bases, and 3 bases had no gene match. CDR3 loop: CASRGQGAGQPQHF. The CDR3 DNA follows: TGTGCCAGCAGGGGACAGGGGGCAGGTCAGCCCCAGCATTTT.

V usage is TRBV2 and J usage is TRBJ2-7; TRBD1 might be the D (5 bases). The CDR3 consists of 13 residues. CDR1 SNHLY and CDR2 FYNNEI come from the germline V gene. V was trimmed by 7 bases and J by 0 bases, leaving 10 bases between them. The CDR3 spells CASKTTASYEQYV. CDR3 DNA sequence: TGTGCCAGCAAAACGACAGCCTCCTACGAGCAGTACGTC.

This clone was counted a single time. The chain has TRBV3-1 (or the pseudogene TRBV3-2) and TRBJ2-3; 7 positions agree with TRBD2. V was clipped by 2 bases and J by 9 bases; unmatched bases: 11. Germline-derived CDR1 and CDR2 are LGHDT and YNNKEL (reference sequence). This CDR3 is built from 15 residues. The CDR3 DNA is TGTGCCAGCAGCCAAAGCGGGGCGCCTCTAGGGACGCAGTATTTT. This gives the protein CASSQSGAPLGTQYF.

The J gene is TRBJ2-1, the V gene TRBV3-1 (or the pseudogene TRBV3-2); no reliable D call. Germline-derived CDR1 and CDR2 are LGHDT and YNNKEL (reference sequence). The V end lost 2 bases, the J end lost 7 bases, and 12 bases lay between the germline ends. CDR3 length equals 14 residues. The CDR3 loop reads CASSQSLSRNEQFF. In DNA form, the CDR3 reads TGTGCCAGCAGCCAATCCCTCTCGAGGAATGAGCAGTTCTTC.

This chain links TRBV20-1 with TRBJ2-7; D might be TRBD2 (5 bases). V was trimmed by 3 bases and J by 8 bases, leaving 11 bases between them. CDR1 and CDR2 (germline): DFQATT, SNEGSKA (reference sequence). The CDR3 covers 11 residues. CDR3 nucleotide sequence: TGCAGTGCTAGCGGTGGAGGAAAGCAGTACTTC. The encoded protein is CSASGGGKQYF.

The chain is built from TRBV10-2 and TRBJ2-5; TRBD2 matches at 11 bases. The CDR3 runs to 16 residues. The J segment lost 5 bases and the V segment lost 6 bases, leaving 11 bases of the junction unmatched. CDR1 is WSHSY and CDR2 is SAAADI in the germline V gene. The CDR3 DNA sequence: TGCGCCAGCAGGACACTAGCGGGGGCGAACCGGGAGACCCAGTACTTC. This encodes CASRTLAGANRETQYF.

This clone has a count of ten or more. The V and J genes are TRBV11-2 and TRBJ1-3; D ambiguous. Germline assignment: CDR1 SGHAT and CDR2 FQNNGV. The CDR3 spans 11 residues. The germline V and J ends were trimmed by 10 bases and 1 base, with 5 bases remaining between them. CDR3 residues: CATQSGNTIYF. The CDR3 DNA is TGTGCCACCCAATCTGGAAACACCATATATTTT.

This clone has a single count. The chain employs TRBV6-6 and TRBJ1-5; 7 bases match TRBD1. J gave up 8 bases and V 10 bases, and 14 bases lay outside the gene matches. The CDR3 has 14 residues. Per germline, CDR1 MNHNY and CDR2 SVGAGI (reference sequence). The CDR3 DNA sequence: TGTGCCACCGAACCCCCGGGACAGATCAAGCCCCAGCATTTT. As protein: CATEPPGQIKPQHF.

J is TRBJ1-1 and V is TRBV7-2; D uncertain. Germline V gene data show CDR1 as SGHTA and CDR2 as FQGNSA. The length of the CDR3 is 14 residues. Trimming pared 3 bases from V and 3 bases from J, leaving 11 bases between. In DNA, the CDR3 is TGTGCCAGCAGCTTTAGCGGACGTTACACTGAAGCTTTCTTT. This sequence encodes CASSFSGRYTEAFF.

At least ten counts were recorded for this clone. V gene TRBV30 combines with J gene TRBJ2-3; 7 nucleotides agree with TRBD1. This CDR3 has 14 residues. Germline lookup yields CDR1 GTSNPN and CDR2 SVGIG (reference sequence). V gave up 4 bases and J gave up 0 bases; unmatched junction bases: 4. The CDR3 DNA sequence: TGTGCCTGGAAGGGGGCCCTCAGCACAGATACGCAGTATTTT. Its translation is CAWKGALSTDTQYF.